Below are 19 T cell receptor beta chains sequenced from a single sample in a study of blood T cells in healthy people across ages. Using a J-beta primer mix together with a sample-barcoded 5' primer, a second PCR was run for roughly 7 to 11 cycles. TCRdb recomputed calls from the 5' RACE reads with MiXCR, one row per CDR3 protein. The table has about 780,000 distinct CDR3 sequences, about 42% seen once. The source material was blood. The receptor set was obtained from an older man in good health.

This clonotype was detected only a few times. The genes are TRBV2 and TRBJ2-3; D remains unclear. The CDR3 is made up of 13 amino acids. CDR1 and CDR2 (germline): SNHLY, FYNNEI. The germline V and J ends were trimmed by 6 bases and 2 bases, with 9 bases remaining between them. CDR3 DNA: TGTGCCAGCAGCACCTCCTACACAGATACGCAGTATTTT. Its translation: CASSTSYTDTQYF.

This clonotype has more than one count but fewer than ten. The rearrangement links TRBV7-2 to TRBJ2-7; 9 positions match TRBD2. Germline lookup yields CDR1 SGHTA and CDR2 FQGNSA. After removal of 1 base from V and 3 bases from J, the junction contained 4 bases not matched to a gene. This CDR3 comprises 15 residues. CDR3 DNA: TGTGCCAGCAGCTTAGGGACTAGCGATGTCTACGAGCAGTACTTC. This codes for CASSLGTSDVYEQYF.

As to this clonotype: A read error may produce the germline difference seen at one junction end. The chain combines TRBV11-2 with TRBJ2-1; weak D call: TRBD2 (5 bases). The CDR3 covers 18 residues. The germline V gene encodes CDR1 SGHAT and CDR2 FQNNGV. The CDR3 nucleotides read TGTGCCAGCAGCCAGACTATGCGTATAGGCCTTTCCTACAATGAGCAGCTCTTC. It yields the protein CASSQTMRIGLSYNEQLF.

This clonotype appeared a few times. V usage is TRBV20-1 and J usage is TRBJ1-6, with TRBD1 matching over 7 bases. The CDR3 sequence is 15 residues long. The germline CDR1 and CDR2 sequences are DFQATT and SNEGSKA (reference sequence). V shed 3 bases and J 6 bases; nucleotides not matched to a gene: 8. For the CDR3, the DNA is TGCAGTGCTAGTCCTTTTGGACAGGCTAATTCACCCCTCCACTTT. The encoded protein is CSASPFGQANSPLHF.

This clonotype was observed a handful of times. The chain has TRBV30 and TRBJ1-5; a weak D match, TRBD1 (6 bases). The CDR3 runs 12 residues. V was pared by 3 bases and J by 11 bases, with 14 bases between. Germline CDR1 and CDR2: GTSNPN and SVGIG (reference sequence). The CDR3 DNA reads TGTGCCTGGAGGGATTCCAGGGGTACCCAGCATTTT. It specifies CAWRDSRGTQHF.

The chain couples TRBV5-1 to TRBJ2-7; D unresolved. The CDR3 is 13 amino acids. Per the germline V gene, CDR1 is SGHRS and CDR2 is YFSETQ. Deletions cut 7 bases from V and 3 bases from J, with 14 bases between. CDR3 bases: TGCGCCAGCGGCTCATCCTCAGGCTACGAGCAGTACTTC. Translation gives CASGSSSGYEQYF.

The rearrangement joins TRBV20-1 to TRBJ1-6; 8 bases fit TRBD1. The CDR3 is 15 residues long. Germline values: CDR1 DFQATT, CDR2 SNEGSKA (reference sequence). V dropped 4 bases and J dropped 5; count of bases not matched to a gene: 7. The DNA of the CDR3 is TGCAGTGCTATGGCCGGGACAGGCGATAATTCACCCCTCCACTTT. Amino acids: CSAMAGTGDNSPLHF.

The CDR3: CSAEETSATGEQFF. CDR3 DNA: TGCAGCGCCGAGGAGACTAGCGCTACGGGGGAGCAGTTCTTC. J is TRBJ2-1 and V is TRBV29-1; 8 nucleotides match TRBD2. Trimming cost V 7 bases and J 10 bases; bases outside gene matches: 15. This CDR3 spans 14 amino acids. Looked up from germline, CDR1 is SQVTM and CDR2 is ANQGSEA.

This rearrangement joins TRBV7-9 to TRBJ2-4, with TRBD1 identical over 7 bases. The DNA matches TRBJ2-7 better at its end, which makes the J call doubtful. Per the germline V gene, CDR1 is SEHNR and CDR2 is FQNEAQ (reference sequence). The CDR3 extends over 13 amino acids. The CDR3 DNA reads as TGTGCCAGCAGCCCCTTGGACAGGTACGAGCAGTACTTC. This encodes CASSPLDRYEQYF.

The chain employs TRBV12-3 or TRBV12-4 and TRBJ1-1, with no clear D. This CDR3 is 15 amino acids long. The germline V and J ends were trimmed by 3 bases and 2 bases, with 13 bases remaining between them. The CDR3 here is CASSFGGIGNTEAFF. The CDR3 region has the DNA TGTGCCAGCAGTTTTGGAGGAATAGGTAACACTGAAGCTTTCTTT.

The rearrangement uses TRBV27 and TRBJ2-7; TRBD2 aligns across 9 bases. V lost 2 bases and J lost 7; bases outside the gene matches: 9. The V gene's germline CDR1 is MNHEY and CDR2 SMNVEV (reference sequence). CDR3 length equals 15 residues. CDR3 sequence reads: CASSLSSGSRREQYF. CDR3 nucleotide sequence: TGTGCCAGCAGTTTAAGTAGCGGGAGTCGCCGGGAGCAGTACTTC.

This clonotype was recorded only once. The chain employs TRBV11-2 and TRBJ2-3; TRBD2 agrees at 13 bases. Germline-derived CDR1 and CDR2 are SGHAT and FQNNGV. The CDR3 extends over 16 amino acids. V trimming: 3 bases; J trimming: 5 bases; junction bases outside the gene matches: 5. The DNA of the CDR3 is TGTGCCAGCAGCTTCGGACTAGCGGGAGAGGGAGATACGCAGTATTTT. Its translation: CASSFGLAGEGDTQYF.

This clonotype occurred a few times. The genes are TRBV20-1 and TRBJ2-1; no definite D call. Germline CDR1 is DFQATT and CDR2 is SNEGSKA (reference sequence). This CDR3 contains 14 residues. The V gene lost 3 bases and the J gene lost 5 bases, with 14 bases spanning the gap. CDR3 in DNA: TGCAGTGCTAGGTCCCGGCAAGAAAACAATGAGCAGTTCTTC. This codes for CSARSRQENNEQFF.

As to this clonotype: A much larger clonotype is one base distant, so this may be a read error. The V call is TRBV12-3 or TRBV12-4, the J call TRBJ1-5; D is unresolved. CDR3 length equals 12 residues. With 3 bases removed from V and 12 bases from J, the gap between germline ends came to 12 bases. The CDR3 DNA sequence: TGTGCCAGCAGTTTGAGAAGGTCCAACCAGCATTTT. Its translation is CASSLRRSNQHF.

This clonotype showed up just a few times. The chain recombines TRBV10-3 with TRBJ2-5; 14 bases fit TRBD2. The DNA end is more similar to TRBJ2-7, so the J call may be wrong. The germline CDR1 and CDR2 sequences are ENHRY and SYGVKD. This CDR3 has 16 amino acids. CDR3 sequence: CAISESGTSGSIEQYF. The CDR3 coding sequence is TGTGCCATCAGTGAGTCCGGGACTAGCGGGAGCATCGAGCAGTACTTC.

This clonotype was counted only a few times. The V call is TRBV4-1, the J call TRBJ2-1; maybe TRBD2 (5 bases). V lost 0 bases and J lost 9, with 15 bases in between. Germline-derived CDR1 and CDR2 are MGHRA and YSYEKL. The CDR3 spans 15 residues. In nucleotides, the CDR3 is TGCGCCAGCAGCCAAGATAGGCTAGCTCTCAGTGAGCAGTTCTTC. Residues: CASSQDRLALSEQFF.

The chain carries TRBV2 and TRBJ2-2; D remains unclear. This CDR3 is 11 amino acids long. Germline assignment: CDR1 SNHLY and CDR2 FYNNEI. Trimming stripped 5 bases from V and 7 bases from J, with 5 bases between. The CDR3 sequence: CASSTGGELFF. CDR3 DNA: TGTGCCAGCAGTACGGGCGGGGAGCTGTTTTTT.

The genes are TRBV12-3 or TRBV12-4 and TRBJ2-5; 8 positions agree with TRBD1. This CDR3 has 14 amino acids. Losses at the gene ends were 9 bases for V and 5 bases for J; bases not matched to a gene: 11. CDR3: CASQTWTGSETQYF. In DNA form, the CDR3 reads TGTGCCAGTCAAACTTGGACAGGGAGTGAGACCCAGTACTTC.

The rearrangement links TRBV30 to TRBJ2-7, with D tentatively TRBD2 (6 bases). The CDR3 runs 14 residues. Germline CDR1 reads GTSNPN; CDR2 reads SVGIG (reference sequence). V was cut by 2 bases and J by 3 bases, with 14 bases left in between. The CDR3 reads CAWSSLGGDYEQYF. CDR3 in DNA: TGTGCCTGGAGTTCCTTGGGCGGGGACTACGAGCAGTACTTC.